This T cell receptor beta chain was retrieved from a study of cytomegalovirus exposure and HLA in healthy donors. Measured with immunoSEQ multiplex PCR; TCRdb has only the in-frame clones, and not every one. The sample lists 250,000 or so clones, roughly 90% occurring once. The CDR3 consists of 14 residues. V lost 7 bases to trimming and J lost 0 bases; unmatched junction nucleotides: 1. Germline CDR1 is SGHAT and CDR2 is FQNNGV. This TCR came from a woman in her late teens or twenties in good health and CMV-seronegative. This chain connects TRBV11-2 to TRBJ2-3; 10 bases match TRBD2. Source material: PBMCs. CDR3 protein: CASKGLASTDTQYF. In DNA, the CDR3 is TGTGCCAGCAAGGGACTAGCGAGCACAGATACGCAGTATTTT.